A selection of T cell receptor beta chains follows, all from one sample in a study of cytomegalovirus exposure and HLA in healthy donors. Here immunoSEQ multiplex PCR was the method, and the copy in TCRdb shows in-frame clones only, minus some. Among about 220,000 clones listed, about four fifths were seen once. The sample comprised PBMCs. The receptors come from a woman aged 40 to 50 in good health and CMV-seropositive. CDR3s include the opening cysteine and the closing phenylalanine or tryptophan.

CDR3aa	v_gene	j_gene
CASSSSGPTYEQYF	TRBV6-1	TRBJ2-7
CASSYSTPRSGRYHEQYF	TRBV6-7	TRBJ2-7
CASSINTGVGEQYF	TRBV19	TRBJ2-7
CASNYGASETQYF	TRBV2	TRBJ2-5
CASSLVRQGAQSGNTIYF	TRBV7-8	TRBJ1-3
CASSLRAGGAQHF	TRBV5-6	TRBJ1-5
CASSEGGTDNRPQHF	TRBV6-1	TRBJ1-5
CASSPTGNNSPLHF	TRBV7-2	TRBJ1-6
CASSSLRQGKGEQYF	TRBV11-2	TRBJ2-7
CASSLGTGNSNTIYF	TRBV28	TRBJ1-3
CASSSWTGLAGEGDTQYF	TRBV5-1	TRBJ2-3
CASSFSTSGDTSYEQYF	TRBV7-6	TRBJ2-7
CASGFGEPQHF	TRBV12-5	TRBJ1-5
CASRFSGGAVMGDTEAFF	TRBV19	TRBJ1-1
CASSPDRINTEAFF	TRBV7-2	TRBJ1-1
CASSPWGRGVENEQFF	TRBV7-9	TRBJ2-1
CASSFQGVDTQYF	TRBV7-3	TRBJ2-3
CASSSAAVGYTF	TRBV6-6	TRBJ1-2
CASSYSGGNTEAFF	TRBV6-5	TRBJ1-1
CASSLVGRQQYF	TRBV11-3	TRBJ2-7
CAWSVTGGTNTEAFF	TRBV30	TRBJ1-1
CASSPNPTSGDSYEQYF	TRBV5-1	TRBJ2-7
CASSKVGTGGSYNSPLHF	TRBV21-1	TRBJ1-6
CAFHWGGSSYNEQFF	TRBV30	TRBJ2-1
CASSPDTTGVTEAFF	TRBV7-3	TRBJ1-1
CASSDRIGGLEETQYF	TRBV11-2	TRBJ2-5
CASSYSGQFSSYEQYF	TRBV6-5	TRBJ2-7
CASSQAGAETEAFF	TRBV4-3	TRBJ1-1
CASSQEDRYYEQYF	TRBV14	TRBJ2-7
CASSFGTSGGAYTQYF	TRBV7-2	TRBJ2-3
CASSGGRGNTYEQYF	TRBV9	TRBJ2-7
CASSPSGGGETQYF	TRBV9	TRBJ2-5
CASSLASSGGLETQYF	TRBV5-4	TRBJ2-5
CASSPDRGMNTEAFF	TRBV19	TRBJ1-1
CASSPRYSPLHF	TRBV7-6	TRBJ1-6
CASTAQGAGGGRTYEQYF	TRBV21-1	TRBJ2-7
CAWSVPGTGVGGYTF	TRBV30	TRBJ1-2
CASSPQVTAYGYTF	TRBV9	TRBJ1-2
CASSLRQRDTQYF	TRBV7-3	TRBJ2-3
CASSSITGRPTDTQYF	TRBV11-2	TRBJ2-3
CASSVGSWGSYEQYF	TRBV9	.
CASSERWTGVYGYTF	TRBV25-1	TRBJ1-2
CASSSLGQGTTEAFF	TRBV28	TRBJ1-1
CASSIGPGGPYEQYF	TRBV19	TRBJ2-7
CASTRPLTFPGGAGYTF	TRBV9	TRBJ1-2
CASSDASGRAADTQYF	TRBV10-2	TRBJ2-3
CASSLPPGQGHEQYF	TRBV7-6	TRBJ2-7
CASGRTDSGNTIYF	TRBV12-5	TRBJ1-3
CSVDSGQGLYEQYF	TRBV29-1	TRBJ2-7
CASSPWGQGSTYGYTF	TRBV27	TRBJ1-2
CASSGQGTAGYTF	TRBV18	TRBJ1-2
CASSAGVSNQPQHF	TRBV9	TRBJ1-5
CASFLPYGYTF	TRBV6-6	TRBJ1-2
CASSQGTSDVETQYF	TRBV4-3	TRBJ2-5
CASRPGGANSPLHF	TRBV2	TRBJ1-6